This entry lists 14 T cell receptor beta chains sequenced from one sample in a study of cytomegalovirus exposure and HLA in healthy donors. 60 Vbeta and 13 Jbeta primers were used in PCR. Sequencing used immunoSEQ multiplex PCR; TCRdb keeps in-frame clones, though not all of them. The repertoire has around 85,000 clones, 70% to 85% of them found once; the top ten carry about 22%. Sample: PBMCs. These receptors were obtained from a man aged 30-40 years in good health and CMV-seropositive.

To note about this clone: The junction and the germline gene differ at one end; a read error may be behind it. This chain links TRBV4-3 with TRBJ2-3; unclear D gene. CDR1 is LGHNA, CDR2 YSLEER, per germline. The CDR3 contains 15 residues. The DNA for the CDR3 is TGCGCCAGCGGCCAAGAGTTACTTGGCACAGATACGCAGTATTTT. Translation gives CASGQELLGTDTQYF.

A few counts support this clone. This CDR3 is also generated by other DNA sequences in the sample. The genes are TRBV2 and TRBJ1-1; TRBD1 matches 11 bases. With V trimmed by 6 bases and J by 5 bases, 2 bases remained unmatched. This CDR3 comprises 13 residues. CDR1 is SNHLY and CDR2 is FYNNEI in the germline V gene. The CDR3, as DNA: TGTGCCAGCAGCGGACAGGGGGCTACTGAAGCTTTCTTT. Translating it yields CASSGQGATEAFF.

This chain joins TRBV20-1 and TRBJ2-1; 7 positions agree with TRBD1. CDR3 length: 11 residues. Germline V gene data show CDR1 as DFQATT and CDR2 as SNEGSKA (reference sequence). V shed 4 bases, J shed 9 bases, and the junction held 3 bases outside the gene matches. The CDR3 loop reads CSAKTGVEQFF. The CDR3 coding sequence is TGCAGTGCTAAAACAGGGGTTGAGCAGTTCTTC.

The chain joins TRBV29-1 to TRBJ1-1; D might be TRBD1 (6 bases). This CDR3 spans 13 amino acids. Trimming removed 4 bases from V and 6 bases from J, with 15 bases in between. CDR1 and CDR2 from the germline V gene are SQVTM and ANQGSEA. The CDR3, as DNA: TGCAGCGTTGGTAGTACGGGGGGCCCTGAAGCTTTCTTT. Its translation is CSVGSTGGPEAFF.

In this sample, this clone turned up a few times. The V gene is TRBV9, the J gene TRBJ1-4; 7 bases line up with TRBD1. V gave up 2 bases and J gave up 1 base; unmatched junction bases: 2. The length of the CDR3 is 15 residues. Per germline, CDR1 SGDLS and CDR2 YYNGEE. The CDR3: CASSVTGVTNEKLFF. Here the CDR3 DNA reads TGTGCCAGCAGCGTCACAGGGGTAACTAATGAAAAACTGTTTTTT. Full variable domain (missing parts from reference TRBV9 and TRBJ1-4): DSGVTQTPKHLITATGQRVTLRCSPRSGDLSVYWYQQSLDQGLQFLIQYYNGEERAKGNILERFSAQQFPDLHSELNLSSLELGDSALYFCASSVTGVTNEKLFFGSGTQLSVL.

This chain connects TRBV12-5 to TRBJ1-1, with 7 bases fitting TRBD1. Germline V gene sequence: CDR1 LGHNT, CDR2 FRNRAP. The CDR3 runs 14 residues. The junction had 4 bases not matched to a gene; V was cut back by 5 bases and J by 1 base. The CDR3, as DNA: TGTGCTAGTGGTCCTGGACAGGAGAACACTGAAGCTTTCTTT. Translated, it gives CASGPGQENTEAFF.

The rearrangement joins TRBV5-6 to TRBJ2-5, with 8 bases matching TRBD2. V shed 4 bases and J 5 bases; nucleotides not matched to a gene: 7. This CDR3 region has 14 residues. Germline V gene sequence: CDR1 SGHDT, CDR2 YYEEEE. The CDR3 loop reads CASSPVASGETQYF. In DNA form, the CDR3 reads TGTGCCAGCAGCCCGGTGGCTAGCGGGGAGACCCAGTACTTC.

The V and J genes are TRBV14 and TRBJ1-3; D is uncertain. This CDR3 is 16 amino acids long. Germline V gene sequence: CDR1 SGHDN, CDR2 FVKESK. The V end was cut by 3 bases, the J end by 4 bases, with 16 bases between. CDR3 sequence reads: CASSQAGYLGGNTIYF. In DNA form, the CDR3 reads TGTGCCAGCAGCCAGGCAGGCTATTTAGGAGGAAACACCATATATTTT.

V usage is TRBV19 and J usage is TRBJ1-2; 9 bases map to TRBD1. Germline lookup yields CDR1 LNHDA and CDR2 SQIVND (reference sequence). There are 14 residues in the CDR3. Trimming removed 7 bases from V and 4 bases from J; junction bases left unmatched: 7. Here the CDR3 DNA reads TGTGCCAGTATACCGACAGGGGGTCCCTATGGCTACACCTTC. It specifies CASIPTGGPYGYTF.

This clone showed up just a few times. The chain recombines TRBV28 with TRBJ1-4; D is perhaps TRBD1 (5 bases). Germline lookup yields CDR1 MDHEN and CDR2 SYDVKM. This CDR3 comprises 13 residues. Between the trimmed V and J ends, which lost 6 bases and 13 bases, there was a span of 18 bases. CDR3 nucleotides: TGTGCCAGCAGCTTAGAAAGACAGATTGGACTGTTTTTT. Its translation: CASSLERQIGLFF.

V and J are TRBV28 and TRBJ2-2, with TRBD1 identical over 10 bases. With 5 bases clipped from V and 5 bases from J, the junction kept 8 bases outside the gene matches. CDR1 and CDR2 (germline): MDHEN, SYDVKM. The CDR3 runs to 16 residues. The CDR3 here is CASSPTGGGWTGELFF. The CDR3 DNA sequence: TGTGCCAGCAGTCCGACAGGGGGCGGTTGGACCGGGGAGCTGTTTTTT.

CDR3: CASSWGGLGYEQYF. DNA of the CDR3: TGTGCCAGCAGTTGGGGGGGCTTGGGCTACGAGCAGTACTTC. The V call is TRBV27, the J call TRBJ2-7; TRBD2 is a possible D gene (7 bases). This CDR3 is built from 14 residues. Germline V CDR1 and CDR2: MNHEY, SMNVEV (reference sequence). V lost 4 bases and J lost 3, with 13 bases in between.

This clone showed up just once. The chain combines TRBV7-9 with TRBJ2-3, with D hard to call. The CDR3 consists of 14 residues. Germline CDR1 reads SEHNR; CDR2 reads FQNEAQ (reference sequence). Trimming left V 1 base short and J 0 bases short, with 5 bases between. CDR3 nucleotide sequence: TGTGCCAGCAGCTTAGACAGCAGCACAGATACGCAGTATTTT. This gives the protein CASSLDSSTDTQYF.

The chain uses TRBV7-9 and TRBJ1-2, with TRBD1 as a possible D gene (5 bases). Trimming shortened V by 1 base and J by 6 bases, and 12 bases separated the two germline ends. Germline CDR1 SEHNR, CDR2 FQNEAQ (reference sequence). The CDR3 covers 14 residues. The CDR3 is CASSLEVWGDGYTF. The CDR3 DNA reads as TGTGCCAGCAGCTTAGAGGTGTGGGGGGATGGCTACACCTTC.